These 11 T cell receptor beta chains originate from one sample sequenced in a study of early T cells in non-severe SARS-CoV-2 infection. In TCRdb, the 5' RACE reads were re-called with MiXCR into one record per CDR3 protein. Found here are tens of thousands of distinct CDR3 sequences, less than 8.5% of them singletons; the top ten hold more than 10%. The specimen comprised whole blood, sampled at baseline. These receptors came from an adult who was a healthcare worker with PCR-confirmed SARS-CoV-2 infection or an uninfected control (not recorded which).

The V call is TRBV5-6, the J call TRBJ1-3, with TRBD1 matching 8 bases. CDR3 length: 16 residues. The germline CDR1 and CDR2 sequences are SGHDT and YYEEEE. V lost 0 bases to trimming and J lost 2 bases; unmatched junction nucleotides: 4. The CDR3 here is CASSLAGTGPGNTIYF. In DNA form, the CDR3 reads TGTGCCAGCAGCTTGGCAGGGACAGGCCCTGGAAACACCATATATTTT.

CDR3 DNA: TGTGCCAGCTCGCCGGGTTCCTACTTCACAGATACGCAGTATTTT. Translating gives CASSPGSYFTDTQYF. The chain has TRBV18 and TRBJ2-3; D is unclear. CDR1 is KGHSH, CDR2 LQKENI, per germline. V was cut by 6 bases and J by 2 bases, with 15 bases left in between. The CDR3 extends over 15 amino acids.

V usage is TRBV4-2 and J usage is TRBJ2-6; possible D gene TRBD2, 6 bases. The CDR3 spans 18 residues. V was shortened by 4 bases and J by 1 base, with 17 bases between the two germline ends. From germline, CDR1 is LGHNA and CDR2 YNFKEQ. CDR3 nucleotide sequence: TGTGCCAGCAGCCCGCACGGGCAGGGAGGATCTGGGGCCAACGTCCTGACTTTC. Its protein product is CASSPHGQGGSGANVLTF.

In DNA form, the CDR3 reads TGTGCCAGCAGCTTGCCACAGAACACTGAAGCTTTCTTT. Translation: CASSLPQNTEAFF. The chain combines TRBV5-4 with TRBJ1-1; D is ambiguous. There are 13 residues in the CDR3. Germline lookup yields CDR1 SGHNT and CDR2 YYREEE (reference sequence). The V gene lost 1 base and the J gene lost 1 base, with 5 bases spanning the gap. Variable domain in full (rest from reference TRBV5-4 and TRBJ1-1): ETGVTQSPTHLIKTRGQQVTLRCSSQSGHNTVSWYQQALGQGPQFIFQYYREEENGRGNFPPRFSGLQFPNYSSELNVNALELDDSALYLCASSLPQNTEAFFGQGTRLTVV.

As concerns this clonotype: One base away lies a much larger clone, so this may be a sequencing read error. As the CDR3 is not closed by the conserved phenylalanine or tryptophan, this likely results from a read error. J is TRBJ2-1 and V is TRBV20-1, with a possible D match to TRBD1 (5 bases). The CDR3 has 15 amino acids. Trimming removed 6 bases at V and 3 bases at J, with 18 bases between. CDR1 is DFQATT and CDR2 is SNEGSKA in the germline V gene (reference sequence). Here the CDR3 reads CSATTTEIHYNEQFL. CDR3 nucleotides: TGCAGTGCCACAACGACAGAGATCCACTACAATGAGCAGTTCCTC.

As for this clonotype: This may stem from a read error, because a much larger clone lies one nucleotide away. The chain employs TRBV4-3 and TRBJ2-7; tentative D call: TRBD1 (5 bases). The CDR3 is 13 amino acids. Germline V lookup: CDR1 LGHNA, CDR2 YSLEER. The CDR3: CASSKDTGREQYF. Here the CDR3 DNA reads TGCGCCAGCAGCAAAGATACAGGTCGTGAGCAGTACTTC.

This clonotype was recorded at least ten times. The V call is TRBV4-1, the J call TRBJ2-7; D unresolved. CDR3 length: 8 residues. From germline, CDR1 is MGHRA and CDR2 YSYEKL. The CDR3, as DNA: TGCGCCAGCAGCCCCCCTTTTGTC. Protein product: CASSPPFV.

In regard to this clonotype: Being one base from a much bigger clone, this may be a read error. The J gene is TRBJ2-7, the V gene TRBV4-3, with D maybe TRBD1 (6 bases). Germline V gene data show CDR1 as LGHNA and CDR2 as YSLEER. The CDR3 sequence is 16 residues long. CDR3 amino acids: CASSQGQDIGYYEQHF. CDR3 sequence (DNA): TGCGCCAGCAGCCAAGGACAGGATATCGGCTACTACGAGCAGCACTTC.

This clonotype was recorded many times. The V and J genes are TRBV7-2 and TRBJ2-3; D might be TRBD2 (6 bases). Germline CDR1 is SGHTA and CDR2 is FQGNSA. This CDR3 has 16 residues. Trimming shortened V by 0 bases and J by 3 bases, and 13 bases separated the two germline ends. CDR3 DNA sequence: TGTGCCAGCAGCTTAGCGGCGGGACTTTGGACAGATACGCAGTATTTT. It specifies CASSLAAGLWTDTQYF.

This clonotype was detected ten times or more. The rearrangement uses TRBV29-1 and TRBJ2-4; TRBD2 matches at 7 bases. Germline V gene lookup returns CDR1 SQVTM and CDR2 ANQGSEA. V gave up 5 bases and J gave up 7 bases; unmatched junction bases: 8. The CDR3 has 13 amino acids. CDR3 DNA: TGCAGCGTTCGAGGAGCGGGATTTAACATTCAGTACTTC. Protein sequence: CSVRGAGFNIQYF.

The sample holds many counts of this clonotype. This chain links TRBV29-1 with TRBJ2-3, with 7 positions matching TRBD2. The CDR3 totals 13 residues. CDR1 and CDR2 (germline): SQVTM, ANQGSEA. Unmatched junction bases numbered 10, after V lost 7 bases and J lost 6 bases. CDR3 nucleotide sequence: TGCAGCGCAGGACTAGGTCGTAGGGATACGCAGTATTTT. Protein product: CSAGLGRRDTQYF.